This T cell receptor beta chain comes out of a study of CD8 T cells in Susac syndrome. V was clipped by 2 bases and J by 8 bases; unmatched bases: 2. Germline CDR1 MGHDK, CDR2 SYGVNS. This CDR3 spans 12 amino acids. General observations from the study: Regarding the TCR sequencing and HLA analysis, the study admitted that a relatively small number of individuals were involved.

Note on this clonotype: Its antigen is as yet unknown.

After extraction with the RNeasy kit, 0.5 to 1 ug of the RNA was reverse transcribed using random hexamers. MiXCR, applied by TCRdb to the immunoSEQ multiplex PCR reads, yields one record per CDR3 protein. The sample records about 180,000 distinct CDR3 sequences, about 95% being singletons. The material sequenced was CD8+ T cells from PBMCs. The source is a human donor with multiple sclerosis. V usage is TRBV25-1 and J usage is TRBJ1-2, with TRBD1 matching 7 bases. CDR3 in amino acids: CASSEPGGGYTF. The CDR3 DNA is TGTGCCAGCAGTGAACCAGGGGGGGGCTACACCTTC.